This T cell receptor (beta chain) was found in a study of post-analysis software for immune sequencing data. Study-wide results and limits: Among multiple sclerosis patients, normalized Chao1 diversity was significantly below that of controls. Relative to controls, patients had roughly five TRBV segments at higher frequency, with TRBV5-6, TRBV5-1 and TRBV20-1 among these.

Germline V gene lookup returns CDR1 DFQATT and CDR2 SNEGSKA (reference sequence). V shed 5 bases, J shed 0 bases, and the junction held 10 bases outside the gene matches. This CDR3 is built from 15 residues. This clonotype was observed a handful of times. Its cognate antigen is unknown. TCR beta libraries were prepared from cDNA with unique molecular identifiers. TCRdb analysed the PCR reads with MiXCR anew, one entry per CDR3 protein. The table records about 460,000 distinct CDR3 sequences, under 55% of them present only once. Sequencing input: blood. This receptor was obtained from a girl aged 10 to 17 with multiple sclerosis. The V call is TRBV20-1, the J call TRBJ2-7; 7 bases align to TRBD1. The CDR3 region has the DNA TGCAGTGCTTCCGGGACAGAGATAAACTCCTACGAGCAGTACTTC. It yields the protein CSASGTEINSYEQYF.